The present T cell receptor (beta chain) was sequenced within a study of technical replicates of blood from a few donors. Per the germline V gene, CDR1 is SGHRS and CDR2 is YFSETQ. The V end lost 1 base, the J end lost 3 bases, and 12 bases lay between the germline ends. CDR3 length equals 15 residues. Produced via immunoSEQ multiplex PCR; TCRdb's table is partial and in-frame only. The table lists about 73,000 clones, roughly 93% of them singletons. The sequencing sample was made of T cells isolated from PBMCs. The chain recombines TRBV5-1 with TRBJ2-3, with D possibly being TRBD1 (6 bases). The clonotype was recovered from a human donor in good health. CDR3 nucleotides: TGCGCCAGCAGCTTGCGAACAGGGACGACAGATACGCAGTATTTT. Protein product: CASSLRTGTTDTQYF.